The source of this T cell receptor (beta chain) is a study of CD8+CD57+ T cells in acquired aplastic anemia (dated by TCRdb to between 2018 and 2020). With respect to the entire study: Extracted DNA from sorted CD4+ and CD8+ cells averaged approximately 3 ug, ranging from about 0.19 to 30 ug. CD8+CD57+ expansion was defined as frequency above the mean frequency observed in healthy subjects. Study-wide findings and limitations: Roughly 30 CD8+ CDR3 sequences were shared between patients and controls but appeared highly expressed in patients and within their immunodominant clones. Between patients and healthy controls, no significant difference in CD8+ Simpson's diversity was found (P=0.060).

Patients chosen for sequencing had shown expansion of CD8+CD57+ cells by flow cytometry. Severe acquired aplastic anemia was diagnosed in all patients according to International Study of Aplastic Anemia and Agranulocytosis and Camitta criteria. No patient had received any therapy when blood was sampled. The study deep-sequenced TCR repertoires of sorted CD4+ and CD8+ blood T cells from severe aplastic anemia patients and healthy subjects. In the USA, patient enrollment took place under clinicaltrials.gov protocols 00001620, 01623167, 00001397, 00071045, 00081523 and 00961064. Ficoll-Paque density gradient centrifugation was used to isolate peripheral blood mononuclear cells. Before DNA was extracted, CD4+ and CD8+ T cells were sorted using either FACS or magnetic beads. With regard to this clonotype: Its antigen remains undetermined. A much larger clone is a single base away; this may be a read error.

From the cysteine up to the phenylalanine, the CDR3 has a length of 16 residues. Only the CDR3 DNA is retained, 48 bases long and in frame from the first base. Per the germline V gene, SGDLS is the CDR1 and YYNGEE is the CDR2. Trimming takes 4 bases off V and 6 bases off J; junction bases not matched to a gene: 9. Genomic DNA was used as template for profiling of TCR beta VDJ combinations and CDR3 sequences. TCR repertoire sequencing was run on an Illumina HiSeq 2000. The study's own analysis went as follows. Repertoires were assessed using TRBV/TRBJ rearrangement plots, CDR3 size and DJ length profiles, and Simpson's diversity index. The immunodominant clone was defined as the most abundant DNA sequence in deep sequencing data. CDR3 amino acid sequences were screened for sharing across subjects and compared with published repertoires and the VDJdb database. TCRdb's own reprocessing of the public reads used fastp at Q25 and MiXCR and kept productive beta chains. Entries that share a CDR3 protein sequence are merged under the most common genes and DNA. These V and J calls originate from TCRdb's pipeline instead of the authors' own analysis. The sample data list about 190,000 distinct CDR3 sequences, and 48% of these were observed just once. The top ten constitute over 7.5% of the sample.

The receptor was derived from a human donor with aplastic anemia. Material: sorted CD4+, CD8+, or CD8+CD57+ T cells (not recorded which) from PBMCs. The chain joins TRBV9 to TRBJ2-1; TRBD2 aligns with 11 central bases. The CDR3 in this case is CASSPIAGGPCNEQFF. Here is the DNA: TGTGCCAGCAGCCCGATAGCGGGAGGGCCCTGCAATGAGCAGTTCTTC.